This T cell receptor (beta chain) is from a study of graft-versus-host responses after intestinal transplantation. Across the study: Uniformly, recipients were administered anti-thymocyte globulin induction with subsequent tacrolimus and steroids for around three years. Study observations and caveats: Investigators detected GvH clones in recipient marrow, with some emerging earlier in ileum or blood. Early declines in HvG clones that occurred post-transplant were associated with peak circulating GvH clone levels.

This CDR3 region has 14 residues. Germline CDR1 MGHRA, CDR2 YSYEKL. Trimming at V came to 1 base and at J to 7 bases, leaving 6 bases not matched to a gene. Repertoires were generated with immunoSEQ multiplex PCR, while TCRdb's copy carries only in-frame clones and drops some. The sample contains more than 65,000 clones, 75% to 95% of which appear only once. This clone was observed once. Antigen specificity is unknown. The chain joins TRBV4-1 to TRBJ2-7, with 8 bases fitting TRBD2. This receptor was obtained from a human donor who was the organ donor for an intestinal transplant. The sample was unstimulated CD8+ T cells sorted from spleen or lymph node cells, taken before transplant. The CDR3 coding sequence is TGCGCCAGCAGCCAAGTCCCAGCGGGAGATGAGCAGTACTTC. Amino acid sequence: CASSQVPAGDEQYF.